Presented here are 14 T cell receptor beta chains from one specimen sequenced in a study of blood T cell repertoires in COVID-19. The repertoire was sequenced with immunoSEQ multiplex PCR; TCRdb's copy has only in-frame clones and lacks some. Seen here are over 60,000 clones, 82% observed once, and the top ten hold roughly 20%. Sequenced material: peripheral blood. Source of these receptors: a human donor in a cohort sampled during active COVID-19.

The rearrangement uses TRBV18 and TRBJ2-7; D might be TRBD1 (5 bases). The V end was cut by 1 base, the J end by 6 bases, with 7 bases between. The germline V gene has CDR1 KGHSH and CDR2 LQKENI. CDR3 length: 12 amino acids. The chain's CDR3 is CASSPQGLEQYF. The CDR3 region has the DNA TGTGCCAGCTCACCACAGGGGCTCGAGCAGTACTTC.

The CDR3 sequence: CASSQTSGANVLTF. The CDR3 DNA follows: TGTGCCAGCAGCCAAACATCCGGGGCCAACGTCCTGACTTTC. The chain links TRBV3-1 (or the pseudogene TRBV3-2) to TRBJ2-6; D remains unclear. The V gene's germline CDR1 is LGHDT and CDR2 YNNKEL (reference sequence). The V end lost 2 bases, the J end lost 4 bases, and 6 bases lay between the germline ends. The CDR3 extends over 14 amino acids.

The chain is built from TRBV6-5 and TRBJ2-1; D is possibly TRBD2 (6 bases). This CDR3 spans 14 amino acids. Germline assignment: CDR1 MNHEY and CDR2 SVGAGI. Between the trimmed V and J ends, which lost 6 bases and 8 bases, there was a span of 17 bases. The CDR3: CASSQAPGDDEQFF. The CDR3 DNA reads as TGTGCCAGCAGCCAGGCCCCGGGGGACGATGAGCAGTTCTTC.

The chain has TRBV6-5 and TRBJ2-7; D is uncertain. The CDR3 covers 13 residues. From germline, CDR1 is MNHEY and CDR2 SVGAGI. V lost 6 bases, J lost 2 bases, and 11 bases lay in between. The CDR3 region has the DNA TGTGCCAGCAGAGAGGCCTCTACCTACGAGCAGTACTTC. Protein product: CASREASTYEQYF.

The CDR3 region is CAIRSWYVGGSNQPQHF. The CDR3 DNA follows: TGTGCCATCAGGAGTTGGTATGTTGGGGGGAGCAATCAGCCCCAGCATTTT. V is TRBV10-3 and J is TRBJ1-5; a possible D gene is TRBD1 (5 bases). This CDR3 comprises 17 residues. V lost 6 bases and J 1 base, leaving 19 bases between the germline ends. CDR1 ENHRY and CDR2 SYGVKD come from the germline V gene.

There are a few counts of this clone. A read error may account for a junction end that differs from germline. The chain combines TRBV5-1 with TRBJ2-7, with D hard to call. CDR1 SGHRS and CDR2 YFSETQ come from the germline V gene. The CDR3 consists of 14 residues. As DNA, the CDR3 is TGCGCCAGCAGCTTGCAGGTAGGATTGCAACACCCGGACTTC. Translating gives CASSLQVGLQHPDF.

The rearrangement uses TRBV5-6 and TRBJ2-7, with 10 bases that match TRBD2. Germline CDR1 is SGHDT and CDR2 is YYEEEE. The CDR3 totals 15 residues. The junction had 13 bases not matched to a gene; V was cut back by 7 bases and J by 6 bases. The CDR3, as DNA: TGTGCCAGCTCGCGGACTAGCGGTTCCCCTAGCGAGCAGTACTTC. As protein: CASSRTSGSPSEQYF.

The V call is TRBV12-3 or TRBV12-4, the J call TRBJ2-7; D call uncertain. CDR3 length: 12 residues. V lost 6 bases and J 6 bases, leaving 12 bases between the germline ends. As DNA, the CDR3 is TGTGCCAGCAGCTCACCCGTGAGCGAGCAGTACTTC. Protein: CASSSPVSEQYF.

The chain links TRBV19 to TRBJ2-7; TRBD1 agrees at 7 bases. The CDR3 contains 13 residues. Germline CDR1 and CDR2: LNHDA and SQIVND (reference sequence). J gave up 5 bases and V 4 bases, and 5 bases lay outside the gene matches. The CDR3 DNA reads TGTGCCAGTAGTACCGGGACAGACCACGAGCAGTACTTC. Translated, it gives CASSTGTDHEQYF.

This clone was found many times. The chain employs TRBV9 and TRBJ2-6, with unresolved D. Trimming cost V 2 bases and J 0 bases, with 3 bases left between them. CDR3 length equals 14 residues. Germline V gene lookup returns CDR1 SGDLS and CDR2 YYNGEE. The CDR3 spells CASSVGSGANVLTF. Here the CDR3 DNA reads TGTGCCAGCAGCGTCGGCTCTGGGGCCAACGTCCTGACTTTC.

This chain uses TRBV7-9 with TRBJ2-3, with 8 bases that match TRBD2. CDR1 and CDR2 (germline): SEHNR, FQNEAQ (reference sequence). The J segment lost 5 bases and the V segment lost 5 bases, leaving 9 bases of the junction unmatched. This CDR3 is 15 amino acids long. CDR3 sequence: CASSPISGDIDTQYF. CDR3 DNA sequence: TGTGCCAGCAGCCCCATTAGCGGGGACATAGATACGCAGTATTTT. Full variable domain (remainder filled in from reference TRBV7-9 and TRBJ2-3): DTGVSQNPRHKITKRGQNVTFRCDPISEHNRLYWYRQTLGQGPEFLTYFQNEAQLEKSRLLSDRFSAERPKGSFSTLEIQRTEQGDSAMYLCASSPISGDIDTQYFGPGTRLTVL.

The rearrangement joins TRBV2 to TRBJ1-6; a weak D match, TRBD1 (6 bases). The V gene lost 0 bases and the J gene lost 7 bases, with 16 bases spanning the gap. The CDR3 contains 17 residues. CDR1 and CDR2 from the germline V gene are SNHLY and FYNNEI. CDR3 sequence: CASSEAGTPVGNSPLHF. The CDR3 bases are TGTGCCAGCAGTGAAGCCGGGACACCTGTGGGGAATTCACCCCTCCACTTT.

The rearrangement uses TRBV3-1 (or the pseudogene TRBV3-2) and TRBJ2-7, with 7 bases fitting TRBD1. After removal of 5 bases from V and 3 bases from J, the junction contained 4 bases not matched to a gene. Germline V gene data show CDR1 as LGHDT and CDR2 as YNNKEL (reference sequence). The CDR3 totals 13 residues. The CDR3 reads CASSTRQGYEQYF. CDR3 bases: TGTGCCAGCAGCACCCGACAGGGCTACGAGCAGTACTTC.

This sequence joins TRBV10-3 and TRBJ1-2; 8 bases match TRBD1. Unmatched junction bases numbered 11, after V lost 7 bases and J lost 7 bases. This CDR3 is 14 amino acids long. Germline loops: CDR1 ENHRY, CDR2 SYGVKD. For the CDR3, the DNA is TGTGCCATCACCCCCACAGGGGGTGGACGTGGCTACACCTTC. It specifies CAITPTGGGRGYTF.